This T cell receptor (beta chain) was observed in a study of CD8 T cells in ankylosing spondylitis. This clonotype was seen a handful of times. What it recognizes is unknown. Study-level results: About 8 highly homologous variants made up a TCR beta motif, and this motif appeared characteristic of ankylosing spondylitis blood. Matched synovial fluid from ankylosing spondylitis patients was reported to be enriched for disease-linked clones. Earlier work had already found some motif variants in reactive arthritis synovial fluid and blood.

This CDR3 contains 17 residues. Per the germline V gene, CDR1 is KGHSH and CDR2 is LQKENI. Between the trimmed V and J ends, which lost 0 bases and 0 bases, there was a span of 13 bases. Making the TCR beta libraries involved quantitative 5'-RACE with molecular barcodes. Via MiXCR, TCRdb re-called the 5' RACE reads, giving one row per CDR3 protein. The sample includes fewer than 80,000 distinct CDR3 sequences, approximately 5% of them seen just once. This clonotype was sampled from a male donor with ankylosing spondylitis or in good health (not recorded which). The sequenced material came from blood, either unsorted or a sorted T cell fraction (not recorded which). The rearrangement links TRBV18 to TRBJ2-3; D possibly corresponds to TRBD1 (6 bases). CDR3 in DNA: TGTGCCAGCTCACCACCGAGGGGAACAGGGAGCACAGATACGCAGTATTTT. This encodes CASSPPRGTGSTDTQYF.